This T cell receptor beta chain was documented in a study of cytomegalovirus exposure and HLA in healthy donors. The PCR ran on 60 Vbeta and 13 Jbeta primers. The table came from immunoSEQ multiplex PCR; TCRdb's copy has only in-frame clones and leaves some out. The sample carries fewer than 250,000 clones, approximately 82% recorded once. Trimming cost V 9 bases and J 1 base, with 12 bases left between them. Germline V gives CDR1 SGHVS, CDR2 FQNEAQ. The CDR3 length is 13 residues. Sequencing input: PBMCs. The chain links TRBV7-8 to TRBJ2-5, with a weak D call TRBD2 (6 bases). The TCR sequence derives from a male donor in good health and CMV-seronegative. The CDR3 loop reads CASGRDSQETQYF. For the CDR3, the DNA is TGTGCCAGTGGCCGGGACTCCCAAGAGACCCAGTACTTC. The full variable domain, completed using reference TRBV7-8 and TRBJ2-5, is GAGVSQSPRYKVAKRGQDVALRCDPISGHVSLFWYQQALGQGPEFLTYFQNEAQLDKSGLPSDRFFAERPEGSVSTLKIQRTQQEDSAVYLCASGRDSQETQYFGPGTRLLVL.